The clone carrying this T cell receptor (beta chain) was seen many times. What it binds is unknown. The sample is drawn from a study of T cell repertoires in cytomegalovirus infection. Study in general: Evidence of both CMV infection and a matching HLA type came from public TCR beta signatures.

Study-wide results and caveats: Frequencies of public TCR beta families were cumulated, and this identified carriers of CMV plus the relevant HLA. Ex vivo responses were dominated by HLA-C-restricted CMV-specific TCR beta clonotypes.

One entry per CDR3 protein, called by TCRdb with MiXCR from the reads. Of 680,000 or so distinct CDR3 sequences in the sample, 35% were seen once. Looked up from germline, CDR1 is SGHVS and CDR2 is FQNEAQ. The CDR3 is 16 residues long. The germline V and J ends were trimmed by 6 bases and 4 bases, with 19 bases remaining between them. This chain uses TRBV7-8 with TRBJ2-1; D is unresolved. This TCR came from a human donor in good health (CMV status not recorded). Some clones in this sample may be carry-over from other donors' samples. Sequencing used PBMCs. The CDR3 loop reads CASRHLEEFQYNEQFF. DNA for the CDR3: TGTGCCAGCAGGCATCTCGAGGAGTTCCAATACAATGAGCAGTTCTTC.